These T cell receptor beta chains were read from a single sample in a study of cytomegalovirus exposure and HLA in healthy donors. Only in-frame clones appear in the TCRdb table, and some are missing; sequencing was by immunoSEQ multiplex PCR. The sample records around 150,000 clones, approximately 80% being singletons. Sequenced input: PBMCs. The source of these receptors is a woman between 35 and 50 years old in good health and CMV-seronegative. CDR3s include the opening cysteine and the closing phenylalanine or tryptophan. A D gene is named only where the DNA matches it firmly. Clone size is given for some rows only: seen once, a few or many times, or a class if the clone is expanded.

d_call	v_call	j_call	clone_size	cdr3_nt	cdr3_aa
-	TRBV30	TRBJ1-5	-	TGTGCCTGGAGTCGCAGGACAGCTGATCAGCCCCAGCATTTT	CAWSRRTADQPQHF
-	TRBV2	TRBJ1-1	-	TGTGCCAGCATCCCTCTAGGAGGCCCCTGGGACACTGAAGCTTTCTTT	CASIPLGGPWDTEAFF
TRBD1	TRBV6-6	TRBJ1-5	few	TGTGCCAGCAGTTACCCACAGGGGGCGGATCAGCCCCAGCATTTT	CASSYPQGADQPQHF
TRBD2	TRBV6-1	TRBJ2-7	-	TGTGCCAGCAGTGAAGGGACTTCCGGGGGGGCCGGCGAGCAGTACTTC	CASSEGTSGGAGEQYF
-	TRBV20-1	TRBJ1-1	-	TGCAGTGCTAGAGACCGCGCTAGAGCTTTCTTT	CSARDRARAFF
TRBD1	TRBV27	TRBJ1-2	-	TGTGCCAGCAGACCAGGACAGAGGGGGCGGGTGGGCTATGGCTACACCTTC	CASRPGQRGRVGYGYTF
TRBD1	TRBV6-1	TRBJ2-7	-	TGTGCCAGCGGGCAGGGGGAAACCTACGAGCAGTACTTC	CASGQGETYEQYF
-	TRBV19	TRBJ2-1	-	TGTGCCAGTAGTATTAGGTCAGACAACTACAATGAGCAGTTCTTC	CASSIRSDNYNEQFF
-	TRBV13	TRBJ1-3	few	TGTGCCAGCAGCCCCAAAGGGGGTGGTTACGGAAACACCATATATTTT	CASSPKGGGYGNTIYF
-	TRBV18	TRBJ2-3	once	TGTGCCAGCTCACCGAGTTCCGTTAGCACAGATACGCAGTATTTT	CASSPSSVSTDTQYF
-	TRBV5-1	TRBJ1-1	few	TGCGCCAGCAGCTCCACGGGACTCATGAACACTGAAGCTTTCTTT	CASSSTGLMNTEAFF
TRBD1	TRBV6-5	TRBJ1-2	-	TGTGCCAGCAGCCCCCCAGGGGGAATATATGGCTACACCTTC	CASSPPGGIYGYTF
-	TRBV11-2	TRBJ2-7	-	TGTGCCAGCAGCTTAGTCGCGACGACAAGATTTGGGCAGTACTTC	CASSLVATTRFGQYF
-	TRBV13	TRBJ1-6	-	TGTGCCAGCAGTCAGCACAGGGACAAGGGAGTTGATTCACCCCTCCACTTT	CASSQHRDKGVDSPLHF
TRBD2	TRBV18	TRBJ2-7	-	TGTGCCAGCTCGCGGGGACTAGCGGGTGAGCTTGAGCAGTACTTC	CASSRGLAGELEQYF
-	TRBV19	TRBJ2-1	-	TGTGCCAGTAGTTTGGGACTTCATATATCCAATGAGCAGTTCTTC	CASSLGLHISNEQFF
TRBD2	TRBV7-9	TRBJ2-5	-	TGTGCCAGCAGCTACGGGACTAGCGCGAAAGAGACCCAGTACTTC	CASSYGTSAKETQYF
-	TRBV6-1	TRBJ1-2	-	TGTGCCAGCCTAAAGCTGCGACTGGGCTACACCTTC	CASLKLRLGYTF
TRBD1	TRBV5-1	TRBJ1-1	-	TGCGCCAGCAGCTTGGCGTGGGGACAGCTCAACACTGAAGCTTTCTTT	CASSLAWGQLNTEAFF
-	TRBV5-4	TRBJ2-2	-	TGTGCCAGCAGCGGCACGGGATTTAACACCGGGGAGCTGTTTTTT	CASSGTGFNTGELFF